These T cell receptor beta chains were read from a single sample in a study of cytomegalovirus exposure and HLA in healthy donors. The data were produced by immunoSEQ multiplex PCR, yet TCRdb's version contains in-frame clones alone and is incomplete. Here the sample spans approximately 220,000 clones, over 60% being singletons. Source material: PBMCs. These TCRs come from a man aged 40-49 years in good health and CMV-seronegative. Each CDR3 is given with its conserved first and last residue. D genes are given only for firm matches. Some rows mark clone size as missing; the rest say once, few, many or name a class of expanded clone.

DNA: TGTGCCAGTAGCCGGTTACAGGGGGAAGAGACCCAGTACTTC
CDR3: CASSRLQGEETQYF
J: TRBJ2-5
length: 14
D: TRBD1
V: TRBV7-2
size: once

DNA: TGTGCCAGCAGGGAAGGGACAGGGAAAGAGACCCAGTACTTC
CDR3: CASREGTGKETQYF
J: TRBJ2-5
length: 14
D: TRBD1
V: TRBV7-9
size: -

DNA: TGCAGCGTGGGGGGGGGCAAGGGCACCGGGGAGCTGTTTTTT
CDR3: CSVGGGKGTGELFF
J: TRBJ2-2
length: 14
D: -
V: TRBV29-1
size: -

DNA: TGTGCCATCAGTGCGGCGGGGGGGTCGACAGATACGCAGTATTTT
CDR3: CAISAAGGSTDTQYF
J: TRBJ2-3
length: 15
D: TRBD2
V: TRBV10-3
size: -

DNA: TGTGCCAGCAGCCAAGAGACAGCGACCCGCTACAATGAGCAGTTCTTC
CDR3: CASSQETATRYNEQFF
J: TRBJ2-1
length: 16
D: -
V: TRBV4-2
size: once

DNA: TGTGCCAGCAGTTACCCGGACAGCTATGGCTACACCTTC
CDR3: CASSYPDSYGYTF
J: TRBJ1-2
length: 13
D: -
V: TRBV6-5
size: -

DNA: TGTGCCAGCAGCCAACTCTCGGGACAGGGGGCTCTTGGGGCTTTCTTT
CDR3: CASSQLSGQGALGAFF
J: TRBJ1-1
length: 16
D: TRBD1
V: TRBV4-2
size: -

DNA: TGTTCCAGCAGCTATCGAGGGACAGGGTGGAATAGTGGCTACACCTTC
CDR3: CSSSYRGTGWNSGYTF
J: TRBJ1-2
length: 16
D: TRBD1
V: TRBV7-9
size: -

DNA: TGCGCCAGCAGCCCGGGGGGATGGAACACTGAAGCTTTCTTT
CDR3: CASSPGGWNTEAFF
J: TRBJ1-1
length: 14
D: -
V: TRBV4-3
size: -

DNA: TGTGCCAGCAGTAGCACCCAGGGGGCGGTGAACACTGAAGCTTTCTTT
CDR3: CASSSTQGAVNTEAFF
J: TRBJ1-1
length: 16
D: TRBD1
V: TRBV28
size: -

DNA: TGTGCCAGCGTTGGGGAGGGCCCAGATACGCAGTATTTT
CDR3: CASVGEGPDTQYF
J: TRBJ2-3
length: 13
D: TRBD2
V: TRBV6-1
size: few

DNA: TGTGCCAGTAGTATCGTCAGGGGTTCCAATCAGCCCCAGCATTTT
CDR3: CASSIVRGSNQPQHF
J: TRBJ1-5
length: 15
D: -
V: TRBV19
size: -

DNA: TGTGCCAGCAGTGAAGAAGGGTGGGGGCAGGGGCAGCCCCAGCATTTT
CDR3: CASSEEGWGQGQPQHF
J: TRBJ1-5
length: 16
D: -
V: TRBV2
size: -

DNA: TGTGCCAGCAGTCCGCCGGCGGGGAACTTTAATGAAAAACTGTTTTTT
CDR3: CASSPPAGNFNEKLFF
J: TRBJ1-4
length: 16
D: -
V: TRBV28
size: few

DNA: TGTGCCAGCAGTACGACAGGGAAACAGCCCCAGCATTTT
CDR3: CASSTTGKQPQHF
J: TRBJ1-5
length: 13
D: TRBD1
V: TRBV6-5
size: -

DNA: TGTGCCAGCAGCCCGACCGGTAGGGGGAATTCACCCCTCCACTTT
CDR3: CASSPTGRGNSPLHF
J: TRBJ1-6
length: 15
D: -
V: TRBV14
size: -

DNA: TGTGCCAGCAGCCAGGACAGACCATACACAGATACGCAGTATTTT
CDR3: CASSQDRPYTDTQYF
J: TRBJ2-3
length: 15
D: -
V: TRBV11-2
size: few

DNA: TGTGCCAGCAGCTTGAGCGGGGGTAAGACCCAGTACTTC
CDR3: CASSLSGGKTQYF
J: TRBJ2-5
length: 13
D: TRBD2
V: TRBV11-2
size: -

DNA: TGTGCCAGCAGTTTGGCTAGCGGACTTAACAATGAGCAGTTCTTC
CDR3: CASSLASGLNNEQFF
J: TRBJ2-1
length: 15
D: TRBD2
V: TRBV27
size: -

DNA: TGTGCCAGCAGGCAGGAACTAGATGGCTACACCTTC
CDR3: CASRQELDGYTF
J: TRBJ1-2
length: 12
D: -
V: TRBV2
size: -

DNA: TGTGCCAGCAGTTACCGGGATTCCTACGAGCAGTACTTC
CDR3: CASSYRDSYEQYF
J: TRBJ2-7
length: 13
D: -
V: TRBV27
size: -

DNA: TGTGCCAGCAGCCAAGAGGACAGGAACACTGAAGCTTTCTTT
CDR3: CASSQEDRNTEAFF
J: TRBJ1-1
length: 14
D: -
V: TRBV4-2
size: -

DNA: TGTGCCAGCTCACCTCCCGGCGGGTCCTCCTATGGCTACACCTTC
CDR3: CASSPPGGSSYGYTF
J: TRBJ1-2
length: 15
D: -
V: TRBV18
size: -

DNA: TGTGCCAGCAGCTTAGGGGGCCAGCAACGGGACACCATATATTTT
CDR3: CASSLGGQQRDTIYF
J: TRBJ1-3
length: 15
D: -
V: TRBV7-2
size: -

DNA: TGTGCCAGCAGCGACCCGGGACAGGGTTTCGAAAAGGGACTGTTTTTT
CDR3: CASSDPGQGFEKGLFF
J: TRBJ1-4
length: 16
D: TRBD1
V: TRBV7-9
size: -